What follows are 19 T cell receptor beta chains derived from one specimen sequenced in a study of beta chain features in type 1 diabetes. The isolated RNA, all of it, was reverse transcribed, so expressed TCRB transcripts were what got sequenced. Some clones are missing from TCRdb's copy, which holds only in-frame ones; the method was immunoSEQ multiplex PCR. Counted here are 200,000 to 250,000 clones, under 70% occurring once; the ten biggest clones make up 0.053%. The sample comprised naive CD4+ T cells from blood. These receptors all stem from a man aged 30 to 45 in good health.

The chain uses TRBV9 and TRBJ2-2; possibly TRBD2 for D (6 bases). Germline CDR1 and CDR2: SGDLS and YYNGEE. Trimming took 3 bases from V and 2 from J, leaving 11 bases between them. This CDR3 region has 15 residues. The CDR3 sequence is CASSARLVNTGELFF. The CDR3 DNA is TGTGCCAGCAGCGCTAGACTAGTTAACACCGGGGAGCTGTTTTTT.

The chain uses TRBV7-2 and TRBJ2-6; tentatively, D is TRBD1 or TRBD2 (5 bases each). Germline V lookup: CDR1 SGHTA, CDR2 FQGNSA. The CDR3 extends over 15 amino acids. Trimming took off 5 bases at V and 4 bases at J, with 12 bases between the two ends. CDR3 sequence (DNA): TGTGCCAGCAGCCAAAGGGGAGCCGGGGCCAACGTCCTGACTTTC. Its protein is CASSQRGAGANVLTF.

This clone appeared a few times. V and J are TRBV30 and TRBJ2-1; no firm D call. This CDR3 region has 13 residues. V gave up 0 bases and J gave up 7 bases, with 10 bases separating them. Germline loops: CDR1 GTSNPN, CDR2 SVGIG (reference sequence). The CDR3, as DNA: TGTGCCTGGAGTGTCCAGATCGGGAATGAGCAGTTCTTC. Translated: CAWSVQIGNEQFF. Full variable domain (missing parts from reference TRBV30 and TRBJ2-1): SQTIHQWPATLVQPVGSPLSLECTVEGTSNPNLYWYRQAAGRGLQLLFYSVGIGQISSEVPQNLSASRPQDRQFILSSKKLLLSDSGFYLCAWSVQIGNEQFFGPGTRLTVL.

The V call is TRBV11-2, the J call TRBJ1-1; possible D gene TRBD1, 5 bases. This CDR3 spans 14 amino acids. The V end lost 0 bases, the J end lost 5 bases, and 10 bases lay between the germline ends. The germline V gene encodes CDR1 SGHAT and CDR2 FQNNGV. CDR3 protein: CASSLEGQGTEAFF. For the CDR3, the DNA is TGTGCCAGCAGCTTAGAAGGGCAGGGAACTGAAGCTTTCTTT. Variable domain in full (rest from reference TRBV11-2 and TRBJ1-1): EAGVAQSPRYKIIEKRQSVAFWCNPISGHATLYWYQQILGQGPKLLIQFQNNGVVDDSQLPKDRFSAERLKGVDSTLKIQPAKLEDSAVYLCASSLEGQGTEAFFGQGTRLTVV.

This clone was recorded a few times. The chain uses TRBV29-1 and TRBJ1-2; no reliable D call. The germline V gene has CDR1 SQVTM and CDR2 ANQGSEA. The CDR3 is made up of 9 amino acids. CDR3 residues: CRRSYGYTF. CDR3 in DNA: TGCCGACGAAGTTACGGCTACACCTTC.

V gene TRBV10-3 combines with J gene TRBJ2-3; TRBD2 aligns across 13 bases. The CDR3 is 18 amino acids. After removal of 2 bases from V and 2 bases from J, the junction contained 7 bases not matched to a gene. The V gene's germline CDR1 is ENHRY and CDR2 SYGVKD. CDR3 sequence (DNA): TGTGCCATCAGTGAGCCCCGACTAGCGGGGGGCCCCACAGATACGCAGTATTTT. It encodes CAISEPRLAGGPTDTQYF.

The CDR3 here is CAWEDSMNTEAFF. CDR3 nucleotide sequence: TGTGCCTGGGAGGATAGCATGAACACTGAAGCTTTCTTT. The chain uses TRBV30 and TRBJ1-1; D unclear. Trimming shortened V by 5 bases and J by 0 bases, and 10 bases separated the two germline ends. Germline V gives CDR1 GTSNPN, CDR2 SVGIG (reference sequence). The CDR3 is made up of 13 amino acids.

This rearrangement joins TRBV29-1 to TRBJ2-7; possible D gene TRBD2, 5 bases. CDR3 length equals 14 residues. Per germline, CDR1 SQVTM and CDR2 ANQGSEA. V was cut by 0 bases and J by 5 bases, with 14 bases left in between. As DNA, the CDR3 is TGCAGCGTTGAAGATCCGGCGGGTGGGGACGAGCAGTACTTC. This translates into CSVEDPAGGDEQYF.

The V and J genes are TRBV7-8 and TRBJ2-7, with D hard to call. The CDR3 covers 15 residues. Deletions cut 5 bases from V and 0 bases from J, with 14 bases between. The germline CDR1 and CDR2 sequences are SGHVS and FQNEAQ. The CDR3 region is CASSPARHSSYEQYF. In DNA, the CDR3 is TGTGCCAGCAGCCCGGCGAGACATAGCTCCTACGAGCAGTACTTC.

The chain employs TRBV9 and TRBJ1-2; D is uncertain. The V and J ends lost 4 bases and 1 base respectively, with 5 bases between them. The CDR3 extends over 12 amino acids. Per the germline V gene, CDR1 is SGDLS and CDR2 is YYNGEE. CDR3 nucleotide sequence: TGTGCCAGCAGCTTAGATAACTATGGCTACACCTTC. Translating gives CASSLDNYGYTF. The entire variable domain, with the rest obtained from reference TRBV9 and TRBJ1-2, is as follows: DSGVTQTPKHLITATGQRVTLRCSPRSGDLSVYWYQQSLDQGLQFLIQYYNGEERAKGNILERFSAQQFPDLHSELNLSSLELGDSALYFCASSLDNYGYTFGSGTRLTVV.

This CDR3 is CSVHTGAGYYEQYF. DNA for the CDR3: TGCAGCGTTCACACAGGCGCCGGTTATTACGAGCAGTACTTC. V and J are TRBV29-1 and TRBJ2-7; D might be TRBD1 (5 bases). The V gene's germline CDR1 is SQVTM and CDR2 ANQGSEA. The CDR3 spans 14 residues. Trimming took off 5 bases at V and 4 bases at J, with 18 bases between the two ends.

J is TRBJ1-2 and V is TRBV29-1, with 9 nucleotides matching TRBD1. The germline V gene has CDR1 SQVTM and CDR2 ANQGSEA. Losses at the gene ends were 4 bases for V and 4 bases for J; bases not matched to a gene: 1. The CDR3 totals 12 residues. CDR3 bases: TGCAGCGTTGGGGACAGGGTCTATGGCTACACCTTC. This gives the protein CSVGDRVYGYTF.

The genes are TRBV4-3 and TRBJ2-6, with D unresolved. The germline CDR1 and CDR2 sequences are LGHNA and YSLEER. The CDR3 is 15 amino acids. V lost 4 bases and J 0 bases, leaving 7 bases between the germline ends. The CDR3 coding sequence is TGCGCCAGCAGCCCGGCTATCTCTGGGGCCAACGTCCTGACTTTC. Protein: CASSPAISGANVLTF.

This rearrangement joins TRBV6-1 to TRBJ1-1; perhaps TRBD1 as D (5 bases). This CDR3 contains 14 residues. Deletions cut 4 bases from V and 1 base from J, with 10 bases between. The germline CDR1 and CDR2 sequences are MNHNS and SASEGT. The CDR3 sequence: CASSAWQGNTEAFF. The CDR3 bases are TGTGCCAGCAGTGCGTGGCAGGGGAACACTGAAGCTTTCTTT.

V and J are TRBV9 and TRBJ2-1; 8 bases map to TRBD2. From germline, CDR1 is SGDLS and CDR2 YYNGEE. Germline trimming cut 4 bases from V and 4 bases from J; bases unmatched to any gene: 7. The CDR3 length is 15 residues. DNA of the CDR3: TGTGCCAGCAGCCCTACTAGCGGCAATTACAATGAGCAGTTCTTC. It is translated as CASSPTSGNYNEQFF.

CDR3 sequence: CAWSVRVNYEQYF. The CDR3 coding sequence is TGTGCCTGGAGTGTACGGGTCAACTACGAGCAGTACTTC. V gene TRBV30 combines with J gene TRBJ2-7; no firm D call. The CDR3 spans 13 residues. Germline values: CDR1 GTSNPN, CDR2 SVGIG (reference sequence). With 0 bases removed from V and 3 bases from J, the gap between germline ends came to 9 bases.

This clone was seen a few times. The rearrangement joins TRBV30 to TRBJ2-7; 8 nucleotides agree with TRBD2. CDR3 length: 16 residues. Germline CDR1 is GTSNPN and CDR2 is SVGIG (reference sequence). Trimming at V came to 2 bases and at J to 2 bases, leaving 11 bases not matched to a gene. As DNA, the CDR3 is TGTGCCTGGAGTAAAGGAGCGGGAGTCCTGGCCTACGAGCAGTACTTC. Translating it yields CAWSKGAGVLAYEQYF.

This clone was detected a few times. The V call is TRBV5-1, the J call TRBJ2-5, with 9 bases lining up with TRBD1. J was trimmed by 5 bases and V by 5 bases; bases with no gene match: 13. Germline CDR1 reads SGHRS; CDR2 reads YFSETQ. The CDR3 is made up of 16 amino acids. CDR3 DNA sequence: TGCGCCAGCAGAAGTTCCGGGACAGGGTGGGGTGAGACCCAGTACTTC. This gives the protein CASRSSGTGWGETQYF.

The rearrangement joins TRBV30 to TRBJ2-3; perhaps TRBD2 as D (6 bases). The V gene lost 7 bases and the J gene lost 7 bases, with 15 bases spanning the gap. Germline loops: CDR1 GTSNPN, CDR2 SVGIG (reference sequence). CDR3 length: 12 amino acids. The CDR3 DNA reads TGTGCCTCTTCCGGAGGGACTCATACGCAGTATTTT. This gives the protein CASSGGTHTQYF. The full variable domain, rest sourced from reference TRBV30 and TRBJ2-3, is SQTIHQWPATLVQPVGSPLSLECTVEGTSNPNLYWYRQAAGRGLQLLFYSVGIGQISSEVPQNLSASRPQDRQFILSSKKLLLSDSGFYLCASSGGTHTQYFGPGTRLTVL.